Listed here are 22 T cell receptor beta chains from one sample, sequenced in a study of cytomegalovirus exposure and HLA in healthy donors. PCR used 60 Vbeta primers and 13 Jbeta primers. Data came from immunoSEQ multiplex PCR; TCRdb stores just in-frame clones and leaves some out. The data show 220,000 or so clones, more than 75% seen once. Material for sequencing was PBMCs. The origin of the receptors is a woman aged 40 to 55 in good health and CMV-seronegative.

V gene TRBV19 combines with J gene TRBJ1-1; 7 bases align to TRBD1. V was pared by 5 bases and J by 7 bases, with 7 bases of the junction left unmatched. The V gene's germline CDR1 is LNHDA and CDR2 SQIVND (reference sequence). The CDR3 is 13 amino acids. CDR3 sequence reads: CASSSRGDDEAFF. The CDR3 coding sequence is TGTGCCAGTAGTTCCAGGGGGGATGATGAAGCTTTCTTT.

This chain joins TRBV5-1 and TRBJ1-1; D is unclear. Between the trimmed V and J ends, which lost 2 bases and 1 base, there was a span of 9 bases. Germline values: CDR1 SGHRS, CDR2 YFSETQ. This CDR3 comprises 14 residues. The CDR3 spells CASSFSTRNTEAFF. CDR3 bases: TGCGCCAGCAGCTTTTCCACACGGAACACTGAAGCTTTCTTT.

The chain carries TRBV5-1 and TRBJ1-1; 8 nucleotides match TRBD1. Germline CDR1 and CDR2: SGHRS and YFSETQ. V shed 4 bases and J 1 base; nucleotides not matched to a gene: 9. There are 16 residues in the CDR3. The CDR3: CASSPGGQGWNTEAFF. The CDR3 DNA reads as TGCGCCAGCAGCCCAGGGGGCCAGGGCTGGAACACTGAAGCTTTCTTT.

The chain recombines TRBV9 with TRBJ2-7, with D tentatively TRBD2 (5 bases). V was cut by 0 bases and J by 5 bases, with 15 bases left in between. The CDR3 contains 15 residues. Germline V gene data show CDR1 as SGDLS and CDR2 as YYNGEE. CDR3: CASSVAWASRDEQYF. The DNA of the CDR3 is TGTGCCAGCAGCGTAGCCTGGGCTAGCCGCGACGAGCAGTACTTC.

The chain couples TRBV11-2 to TRBJ2-7; 9 positions match TRBD1. The CDR3 length is 15 residues. After removal of 3 bases from V and 2 bases from J, the junction contained 5 bases not matched to a gene. From germline, CDR1 is SGHAT and CDR2 FQNNGV. CDR3 protein: CASSLRQGGTYEQYF. The CDR3, as DNA: TGTGCCAGCAGCTTGAGACAGGGGGGGACCTACGAGCAGTACTTC.

The chain employs TRBV4-2 and TRBJ1-3; D is ambiguous. Germline CDR1 LGHNA, CDR2 YNFKEQ. The CDR3 runs to 15 residues. Trimming took 4 bases from V and 0 from J, leaving 10 bases between them. The CDR3 is CASSRELSSGNTIYF. DNA of the CDR3: TGTGCCAGCAGCCGGGAGCTAAGCTCTGGAAACACCATATATTTT.

The chain has TRBV30 and TRBJ2-1; TRBD2 might be the D (6 bases). Trimming left V 3 bases short and J 5 bases short, with 11 bases between. This CDR3 is built from 13 residues. The germline CDR1 and CDR2 sequences are GTSNPN and SVGIG (reference sequence). CDR3 amino acids: CAWSSGVNNEQFF. The CDR3, as DNA: TGTGCCTGGAGCTCGGGGGTAAACAATGAGCAGTTCTTC.

V usage is TRBV27 and J usage is TRBJ1-5, with 9 bases fitting TRBD1. The CDR3 has 15 residues. Germline CDR1 reads MNHEY; CDR2 reads SMNVEV (reference sequence). J was trimmed by 2 bases and V by 4 bases; bases with no gene match: 3. The CDR3 DNA is TGTGCCAGCAGTTACAGGGGGCTAGGCAATCAGCCCCAGCATTTT. Protein: CASSYRGLGNQPQHF.

The V gene is TRBV7-3, the J gene TRBJ1-2, with a tentative D call TRBD1 (5 bases). Germline V gene data show CDR1 as SGHTA and CDR2 as FQGTGA. Trimming took 5 bases from V and 8 from J, leaving 18 bases between them. The CDR3 has 14 amino acids. The CDR3 coding sequence is TGTGCCAGCAGCGACCCCGGGACTTCAGGAGGCTACACCTTC. This codes for CASSDPGTSGGYTF.

This chain connects TRBV19 to TRBJ2-7, with 7 bases identical to TRBD1. CDR3 size: 12 residues. Germline V lookup: CDR1 LNHDA, CDR2 SQIVND (reference sequence). Trimming cost V 5 bases and J 5 bases; bases outside gene matches: 3. The CDR3 loop reads CASSEGAHEQYF. The DNA for the CDR3 is TGTGCCAGTAGTGAGGGGGCCCACGAGCAGTACTTC.

The V gene is TRBV5-1, the J gene TRBJ1-3; D remains unclear. The CDR3 has 15 amino acids. The V end lost 0 bases, the J end lost 0 bases, and 7 bases lay between the germline ends. Germline-derived CDR1 and CDR2 are SGHRS and YFSETQ. CDR3 DNA sequence: TGCGCCAGCAGCTTGGATCTGGCCTCTGGAAACACCATATATTTT. This sequence encodes CASSLDLASGNTIYF.

This clone occurred a few times. DNA of the CDR3: TGTGCCAGCAAATCAAACACTGAAGCTTTCTTT. Translated: CASKSNTEAFF. The chain is built from TRBV28 and TRBJ1-1, with no clear D. CDR3 length equals 11 residues. Trimming took off 7 bases at V and 2 bases at J, with 5 bases between the two ends. CDR1 and CDR2 (germline): MDHEN, SYDVKM.

This clone was counted once. V gene TRBV6-1 combines with J gene TRBJ1-2; the match to TRBD1 covers 7 bases. With 6 bases clipped from V and 1 base from J, the junction kept 5 bases outside the gene matches. Germline V gives CDR1 MNHNS, CDR2 SASEGT. The CDR3 is 14 amino acids. DNA of the CDR3: TGTGCCAGCAGACTCACAGGGGTTAACTATGGCTACACCTTC. Translating it yields CASRLTGVNYGYTF.

The chain is built from TRBV6-1 and TRBJ2-7; TRBD1 agrees at 7 bases. After removal of 6 bases from V and 1 base from J, the junction contained 3 bases not matched to a gene. From germline, CDR1 is MNHNS and CDR2 SASEGT. The CDR3 contains 13 residues. The CDR3 DNA follows: TGTGCCAGCAGACCGGGACAGTCCTACGAGCAGTACTTC. It translates to CASRPGQSYEQYF.

The chain links TRBV4-1 to TRBJ1-5, with D perhaps matching TRBD1 (5 bases). Germline loops: CDR1 MGHRA, CDR2 YSYEKL. This CDR3 is 16 amino acids long. Trimming cost V 2 bases and J 1 base, with 12 bases left between them. CDR3 region: CASSQYDSGSNQPQHF. CDR3 DNA: TGCGCCAGCAGCCAATATGACAGTGGGAGCAATCAGCCCCAGCATTTT.

This clone is a singleton in its sample. The V gene is TRBV5-8, the J gene TRBJ2-5; 9 nucleotides agree with TRBD1. V was pared by 5 bases and J by 2 bases, with 7 bases of the junction left unmatched. The length of the CDR3 is 15 residues. Germline lookup yields CDR1 SGHTS and CDR2 YDEGEE. The CDR3 loop is CASSLGQGIQETQYF. The CDR3 coding sequence is TGTGCCAGCAGTTTAGGACAGGGGATTCAAGAGACCCAGTACTTC.

The rearrangement links TRBV6-1 to TRBJ1-2; D uncertain. The CDR3 has 12 residues. V shed 8 bases and J shed 4 bases, with 11 bases lying between them. Germline-derived CDR1 and CDR2 are MNHNS and SASEGT. CDR3 bases: TGTGCCAGCGGAGACGGATTCTATGGCTACACCTTC. This sequence encodes CASGDGFYGYTF.

This chain connects TRBV7-9 to TRBJ1-1; D remains ambiguous. The CDR3 length is 13 residues. V dropped 5 bases and J dropped 4 bases, with 11 bases sitting between them. Germline lookup yields CDR1 SEHNR and CDR2 FQNEAQ (reference sequence). For the CDR3, the DNA is TGTGCCAGCAGCAAGGCCACGGGCACTGAAGCTTTCTTT. It yields the protein CASSKATGTEAFF.

CDR3 DNA: TGTGCCACCAGCAGAGCTATAGCCGGGATCGGGGAGCTGTTTTTT. It specifies CATSRAIAGIGELFF. The gene calls are TRBV15 and TRBJ2-2; D possibly corresponds to TRBD2 (5 bases). The CDR3 has 15 amino acids. Between the trimmed V and J ends, which lost 1 base and 7 bases, there was a span of 13 bases. The germline V gene has CDR1 LNHNV and CDR2 YYDKDF (reference sequence).

The chain employs TRBV19 and TRBJ2-2; 8 positions agree with TRBD1. After removal of 6 bases from V and 5 bases from J, the junction contained 11 bases not matched to a gene. The CDR3 length is 16 residues. The germline CDR1 and CDR2 sequences are LNHDA and SQIVND (reference sequence). The CDR3 loop is CASSPPGGMETGELFF. CDR3 DNA: TGTGCCAGTAGCCCACCAGGGGGCATGGAGACCGGGGAGCTGTTTTTT.

CDR3 bases: TGTGCCAGCAAAACAGGGGGTTTTAGCAATCAGCCCCAGCATTTT. Protein product: CASKTGGFSNQPQHF. This chain connects TRBV6-1 to TRBJ1-5; 8 bases map to TRBD1. Germline CDR1 MNHNS, CDR2 SASEGT. V was clipped by 7 bases and J by 0 bases; unmatched bases: 5. The CDR3 extends over 15 amino acids.

The chain is built from TRBV6-5 and TRBJ2-7; tentatively, D is TRBD2 (5 bases). Germline CDR1 MNHEY, CDR2 SVGAGI. This CDR3 comprises 14 residues. V lost 4 bases, J lost 3 bases, and 13 bases lay in between. The CDR3 DNA sequence: TGTGCCAGCAGTTGGACGGGAACGGGCTACGAGCAGTACTTC. Encoded protein: CASSWTGTGYEQYF.